A single T cell receptor beta chain is shown here with its context. Its target is not known. The sample belongs to a study of identical twins. TCRdb called the 5' RACE reads again in MiXCR, with one record for every CDR3 protein. The table shows fewer than 800,000 distinct CDR3 sequences, with about 7.6% occurring only once. This CDR3 has 14 amino acids. Between the trimmed V and J ends, which lost 4 bases and 4 bases, there was a span of 11 bases. Germline loops: CDR1 MNHEY, CDR2 SVGEGT. Study-wide points: Clonotypes of the beta chain that were abundant in cord blood carried fewer insertions (memory repertoires showed none). Within twin pairs, the out-of-frame alpha sequences they shared showed excess low generation probability. Instead of following the same donors, the conclusions were based on cross-sectional statistical analysis.

The sample was also reused in another study, on yellow fever vaccine responses in identical twins. Per that paper: In identical twins, vaccine T cell responses appeared partly shared and partly individual.

The sample consisted of PBMCs. The receptor was derived from a woman younger than 35 in good health. The V and J genes are TRBV6-2 or TRBV6-3 and TRBJ2-1, with D perhaps matching TRBD2 (6 bases). In nucleotides, the CDR3 is TGTGCCAGCAGTTTGGACTATCCGTACAATGAGCAGTTCTTC. This gives the protein CASSLDYPYNEQFF.